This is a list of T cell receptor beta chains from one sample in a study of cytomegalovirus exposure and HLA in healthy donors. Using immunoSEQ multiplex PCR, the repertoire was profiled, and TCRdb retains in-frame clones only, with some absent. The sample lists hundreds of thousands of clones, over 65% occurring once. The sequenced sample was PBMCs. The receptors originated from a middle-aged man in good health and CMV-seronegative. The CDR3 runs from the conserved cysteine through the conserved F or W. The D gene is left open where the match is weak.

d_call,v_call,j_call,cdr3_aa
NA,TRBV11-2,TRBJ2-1,CASSRGGLNNEQFF
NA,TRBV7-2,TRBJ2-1,CASSSGGNWNEQFF
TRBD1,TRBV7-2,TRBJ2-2,CASSQVATGAGGELFF
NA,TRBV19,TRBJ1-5,CASSTTGGQPQHF
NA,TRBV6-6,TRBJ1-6,CASSATGYDRSPLHF
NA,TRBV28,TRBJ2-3,CASSPPGTDTQYF
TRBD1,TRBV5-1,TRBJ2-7,CASSLGGTGTYEQYF
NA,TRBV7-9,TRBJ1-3,CASSPSAGPDGNTIYF
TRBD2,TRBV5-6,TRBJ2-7,CASSGTGTSGYEQYF
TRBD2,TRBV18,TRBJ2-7,CASSPGGGSYEQYF
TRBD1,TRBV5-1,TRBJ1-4,CASSPDRVVNEKLFF
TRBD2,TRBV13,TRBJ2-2,CASSSGLAYTGELFF
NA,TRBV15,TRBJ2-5,CATSRLGKETQYF
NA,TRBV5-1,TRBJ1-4,CASSLGRGVDEKLFF
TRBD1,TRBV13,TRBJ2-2,CASREGAGGGELFF
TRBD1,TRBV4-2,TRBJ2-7,CASSQADRVYEQYF
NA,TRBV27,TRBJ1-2,CASGRSRRLDNYGYTF